These 21 T cell receptor beta chains originate from one sample sequenced in a study of cytomegalovirus exposure and HLA in healthy donors. The PCR contained 60 Vbeta and 13 Jbeta primers. Libraries were prepared by immunoSEQ multiplex PCR; TCRdb keeps only in-frame clonotypes and omits some of them. The sample includes fewer than 250,000 clones, over 60% of them seen just once. The sample comprised PBMCs. These TCRs come from a man aged 18 to 35 in good health and CMV-seronegative.

The chain couples TRBV5-4 to TRBJ2-1; TRBD2 matches 7 bases. The trim removed 1 base at V and 5 bases at J, leaving 3 bases unmatched. CDR3 size: 14 residues. Germline V CDR1 and CDR2: SGHNT, YYREEE (reference sequence). DNA for the CDR3: TGTGCCAGCAGCTTGACAACTAGCGACAATGAGCAGTTCTTC. It yields the protein CASSLTTSDNEQFF. The full variable domain, completed using reference TRBV5-4 and TRBJ2-1, is ETGVTQSPTHLIKTRGQQVTLRCSSQSGHNTVSWYQQALGQGPQFIFQYYREEENGRGNFPPRFSGLQFPNYSSELNVNALELDDSALYLCASSLTTSDNEQFFGPGTRLTVL.

This chain joins TRBV19 and TRBJ1-1; 11 nucleotides match TRBD1. This CDR3 spans 13 amino acids. Germline V gene data show CDR1 as LNHDA and CDR2 as SQIVND (reference sequence). V was pared by 3 bases and J by 7 bases, with 1 base of the junction left unmatched. The CDR3 nucleotides are TGTGCCAGTAGTATCGGGACAGGGGGTGAAGCTTTCTTT. Translated: CASSIGTGGEAFF. The full variable domain, with the rest looked up from reference TRBV19 and TRBJ1-1, is DGGITQSPKYLFRKEGQNVTLSCEQNLNHDAMYWYRQDPGQGLRLIYYSQIVNDFQKGDIAEGYSVSREKKESFPLTVTSAQKNPTAFYLCASSIGTGGEAFFGQGTRLTVV.

The V gene is TRBV9, the J gene TRBJ1-6, with TRBD1 matching over 11 bases. Germline V gene data show CDR1 as SGDLS and CDR2 as YYNGEE. V lost 3 bases and J lost 11; bases outside the gene matches: 4. This CDR3 spans 14 amino acids. CDR3 in DNA: TGTGCCAGCAGCGCCCGGGACAGGGGGGCACCCCTCCACTTT. The encoded protein is CASSARDRGAPLHF.

This clone has a single count. V usage is TRBV9 and J usage is TRBJ2-1, with 8 bases fitting TRBD2. The germline V gene has CDR1 SGDLS and CDR2 YYNGEE. V gave up 3 bases and J gave up 6 bases; unmatched junction bases: 5. This CDR3 contains 14 residues. For the CDR3, the DNA is TGTGCCAGCAGCGCGTTAAGCGGGAGCAATGAGCAGTTCTTC. Its translation is CASSALSGSNEQFF.

The chain joins TRBV27 to TRBJ2-7; 7 bases are shared with TRBD1. Germline-derived CDR1 and CDR2 are MNHEY and SMNVEV (reference sequence). Trimming removed 2 bases from V and 3 bases from J; junction bases left unmatched: 4. The CDR3 covers 14 residues. The CDR3 loop is CASSLRQGDYEQYF. The CDR3 nucleotides read TGTGCCAGCAGTTTACGCCAGGGGGACTACGAGCAGTACTTC.

This clone was detected only a few times. The chain links TRBV6-1 to TRBJ2-7; tentatively, D is TRBD2 (5 bases). This CDR3 comprises 14 residues. The V end lost 7 bases, the J end lost 4 bases, and 17 bases lay between the germline ends. CDR1 MNHNS and CDR2 SASEGT come from the germline V gene. CDR3 nucleotide sequence: TGTGCCAGCACCCAGTGGGAGACCTTTTACGAGCAGTACTTC. This encodes CASTQWETFYEQYF.

V usage is TRBV5-4 and J usage is TRBJ2-7; 11 bases agree with TRBD1. The CDR3 runs 15 residues. Germline lookup yields CDR1 SGHNT and CDR2 YYREEE (reference sequence). V dropped 6 bases and J dropped 5; count of bases not matched to a gene: 10. The CDR3: CASTPGTGGEHEQYF. CDR3 DNA: TGTGCCAGCACCCCAGGGACAGGGGGTGAACACGAGCAGTACTTC.

The chain combines TRBV9 with TRBJ2-3, with 10 positions matching TRBD2. V shed 2 bases, J shed 5 bases, and the junction held 11 bases outside the gene matches. CDR1 is SGDLS, CDR2 YYNGEE, per germline. There are 17 residues in the CDR3. In nucleotides, the CDR3 is TGTGCCAGCAGCGTCGCCCCAGCGGGAGGGGGGGAAGATACGCAGTATTTT. It yields the protein CASSVAPAGGGEDTQYF. The full variable domain, in which reference TRBV9 and TRBJ2-3 provide the parts outside the CDR3, is DSGVTQTPKHLITATGQRVTLRCSPRSGDLSVYWYQQSLDQGLQFLIQYYNGEERAKGNILERFSAQQFPDLHSELNLSSLELGDSALYFCASSVAPAGGGEDTQYFGPGTRLTVL.

This chain uses TRBV6-1 with TRBJ1-2, with a tentative D call TRBD1 (6 bases). This CDR3 contains 15 residues. Germline CDR1 MNHNS, CDR2 SASEGT. The V end lost 7 bases, the J end lost 6 bases, and 21 bases lay between the germline ends. CDR3 nucleotides: TGTGCCAGCAACAAAGGGGCAGGGGTAGATGATGGCTACACCTTC. Its translation is CASNKGAGVDDGYTF.

This sequence joins TRBV4-2 and TRBJ2-7; 7 bases map to TRBD1. V dropped 0 bases and J dropped 2; count of bases not matched to a gene: 7. The CDR3 totals 16 residues. CDR1 and CDR2 from the germline V gene are LGHNA and YNFKEQ. In DNA, the CDR3 is TGTGCCAGCAGCCAAGATCGGGACAGTGTTCCCTACGAGCAGTACTTC. This encodes CASSQDRDSVPYEQYF.

The chain uses TRBV4-2 and TRBJ1-1, with a possible D match to TRBD1 (6 bases). Looked up from germline, CDR1 is LGHNA and CDR2 is YNFKEQ. V was trimmed by 4 bases and J by 1 base, leaving 16 bases between them. The CDR3 has 16 residues. The CDR3 nucleotides read TGTGCCAGCAGCCTATCTCCGGGACAAGCGAACACTGAAGCTTTCTTT. It translates to CASSLSPGQANTEAFF.

The CDR3 DNA reads as TGCGCCACATTAGCGGGAGAGTACGAGCAGTACTTC. The encoded protein is CATLAGEYEQYF. This chain uses TRBV10-2 with TRBJ2-7, with TRBD2 matching over 9 bases. CDR3 size: 12 residues. Losses at the gene ends were 10 bases for V and 4 bases for J; bases not matched to a gene: 5. CDR1 is WSHSY and CDR2 is SAAADI in the germline V gene.

The V and J genes are TRBV28 and TRBJ2-1; maybe TRBD2 (6 bases). This CDR3 comprises 14 residues. Trimming removed 6 bases at V and 5 bases at J, with 14 bases between. From germline, CDR1 is MDHEN and CDR2 SYDVKM. The CDR3 protein is CASSPPPGDNEQFF. The DNA of the CDR3 is TGTGCCAGCAGCCCCCCCCCGGGAGACAATGAGCAGTTCTTC.

This clone showed up just once. The rearrangement links TRBV30 to TRBJ2-1; 7 bases line up with TRBD2. CDR1 and CDR2 from the germline V gene are GTSNPN and SVGIG (reference sequence). Trimming at V came to 2 bases and at J to 10 bases, leaving 8 bases not matched to a gene. This CDR3 is 13 amino acids long. CDR3 sequence (DNA): TGTGCCTGGAGTATTGGGGGGGGGTTCGAGCAGTTCTTC. Protein sequence: CAWSIGGGFEQFF.

The chain links TRBV9 to TRBJ2-2, with 8 bases lining up with TRBD1. The CDR3 has 16 amino acids. The V gene's germline CDR1 is SGDLS and CDR2 YYNGEE. The trim removed 3 bases at V and 1 base at J, leaving 5 bases unmatched. The CDR3 loop is CASSAVQGGNTGELFF. CDR3 DNA sequence: TGTGCCAGCAGCGCAGTACAGGGGGGGAACACCGGGGAGCTGTTTTTT.

The chain combines TRBV27 with TRBJ1-2, with TRBD1 matching over 12 bases. V was clipped by 5 bases and J by 8 bases; unmatched bases: 15. This CDR3 contains 17 residues. In germline, CDR1 is MNHEY, CDR2 SMNVEV (reference sequence). CDR3 coding DNA: TGTGCCAGCAGTCCATACCGGGACAGGGGGCTTATGTTCGGCTACACCTTC. Amino acid sequence: CASSPYRDRGLMFGYTF.

This clone was observed once. This chain connects TRBV7-3 to TRBJ2-7; D gene unclear. V lost 6 bases to trimming and J lost 1 base, with 10 bases between them. The CDR3 is 13 residues long. CDR1 and CDR2 from the germline V gene are SGHTA and FQGTGA. CDR3 residues: CASRSPQSYEQYF. The DNA for the CDR3 is TGTGCCAGCAGGTCGCCACAATCCTACGAGCAGTACTTC.

The genes are TRBV2 and TRBJ2-5, with unresolved D. Trimming left V 5 bases short and J 1 base short, with 2 bases between. CDR3 length: 11 amino acids. Per germline, CDR1 SNHLY and CDR2 FYNNEI. CDR3 amino acids: CASSRQETQYF. The CDR3 DNA reads TGTGCCAGCAGTCGCCAAGAGACCCAGTACTTC.

The rearrangement uses TRBV28 and TRBJ1-5; D is possibly TRBD1 (5 bases). The CDR3 contains 12 residues. Trimming took off 4 bases at V and 8 bases at J, with 9 bases between the two ends. Germline V lookup: CDR1 MDHEN, CDR2 SYDVKM. The CDR3 loop reads CASSSGSEPQHF. Written as DNA, the CDR3 is TGTGCCAGCAGTTCAGGGTCGGAGCCCCAGCATTTT.

This chain links TRBV11-2 with TRBJ2-7; 14 bases fit TRBD2. This CDR3 comprises 15 residues. The V and J ends lost 5 bases and 5 bases, in that order; junction bases with no gene match: 5. The germline CDR1 and CDR2 sequences are SGHAT and FQNNGV. The CDR3 is CASSASGLAGDEQYF. The CDR3 DNA sequence: TGTGCCAGCAGCGCCTCGGGACTAGCGGGAGACGAGCAGTACTTC.

V usage is TRBV6-5 and J usage is TRBJ1-2; TRBD1 matches at 8 bases. CDR3 size: 15 residues. Germline CDR1 is MNHEY and CDR2 is SVGAGI. J was trimmed by 2 bases and V by 1 base; bases with no gene match: 3. Here the CDR3 DNA reads TGTGCCAGCAGTTACTTCAGGGGGCCGAACTATGGCTACACCTTC. Its translation is CASSYFRGPNYGYTF.